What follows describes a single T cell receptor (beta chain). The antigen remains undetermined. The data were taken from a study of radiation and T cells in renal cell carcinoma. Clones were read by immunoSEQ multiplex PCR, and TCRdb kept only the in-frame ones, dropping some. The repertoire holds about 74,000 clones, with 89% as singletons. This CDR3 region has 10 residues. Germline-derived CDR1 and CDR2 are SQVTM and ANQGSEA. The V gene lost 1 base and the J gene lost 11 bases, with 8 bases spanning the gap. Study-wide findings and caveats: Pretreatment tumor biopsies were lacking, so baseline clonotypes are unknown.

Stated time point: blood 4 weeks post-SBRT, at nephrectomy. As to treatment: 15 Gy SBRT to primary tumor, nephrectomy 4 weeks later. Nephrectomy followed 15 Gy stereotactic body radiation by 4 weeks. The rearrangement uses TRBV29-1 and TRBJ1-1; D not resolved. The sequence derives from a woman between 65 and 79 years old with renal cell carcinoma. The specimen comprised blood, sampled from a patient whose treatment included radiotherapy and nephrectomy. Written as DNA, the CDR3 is TGCAGCGTTGAAGTGCTCGTGGCTTTCTTT. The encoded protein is CSVEVLVAFF.